Listed below are T cell receptor beta chains from one sample, sequenced in a study of cytomegalovirus exposure and HLA in healthy donors. Generated by immunoSEQ multiplex PCR, the TCRdb table keeps only in-frame clones and is missing some. This table has around 180,000 clones, 75% to 90% appearing once. Sequencing was performed on PBMCs. The receptors here all came from a man younger than 35 in good health and CMV-seropositive. Each CDR3 is given with its conserved first and last residue. D genes are given only for firm matches. Some rows have no size entry. The others give once, few or many, or a class for an expanded clone.

J gene: TRBJ2-1
clone size: -
V gene: TRBV7-9
D gene: -
CDR3 DNA: TGTGCCAGCAGCCTTCTGGCACTAAACAATGAGCAGTTCTTC
CDR3 protein: CASSLLALNNEQFF

J gene: TRBJ2-5
clone size: -
V gene: TRBV28
D gene: -
CDR3 DNA: TGTGCCAGCAGTTTATCCCCGGGGTGGGAGACCCAGTACTTC
CDR3 protein: CASSLSPGWETQYF

J gene: TRBJ2-3
clone size: -
V gene: TRBV10-3
D gene: -
CDR3 DNA: TGTGCCATCCGCGATCGAGGACAGAGCACAGATACGCAGTATTTT
CDR3 protein: CAIRDRGQSTDTQYF

J gene: TRBJ1-5
clone size: -
V gene: TRBV28
D gene: TRBD1
CDR3 DNA: TGTGCCAGCAGTTTAAGCAGGGGGGGCAATCAGCCCCAGCATTTT
CDR3 protein: CASSLSRGGNQPQHF

J gene: TRBJ2-7
clone size: -
V gene: TRBV29-1
D gene: TRBD1
CDR3 DNA: TGCAGCGTTGAGGGGACAGGGGGCCGATACGAGCAGTACTTC
CDR3 protein: CSVEGTGGRYEQYF

J gene: TRBJ2-7
clone size: -
V gene: TRBV30
D gene: TRBD2
CDR3 DNA: TGTGCCTGGAGTGTACGAGGTAGCGGGAGCTTTGGGCAGTACTTC
CDR3 protein: CAWSVRGSGSFGQYF

J gene: TRBJ2-2
clone size: once
V gene: TRBV28
D gene: TRBD2
CDR3 DNA: TGTGCCAGCAGTTCCGGGACTAGCCATTCCGGGGAGCTGTTTTTT
CDR3 protein: CASSSGTSHSGELFF

J gene: TRBJ2-1
clone size: -
V gene: TRBV21-1
D gene: -
CDR3 DNA: TGTGCCAGCAACTCCACGGTGGAGGGGCAGTTCTTC
CDR3 protein: CASNSTVEGQFF

J gene: TRBJ1-2
clone size: -
V gene: TRBV27
D gene: TRBD1
CDR3 DNA: TGTGCCAGCAAACCGGACAGGGTCGGTGGCTACACCTTC
CDR3 protein: CASKPDRVGGYTF

J gene: TRBJ1-4
clone size: once
V gene: TRBV2
D gene: -
CDR3 DNA: TGTGCCAGCACATCAGGAGAAAAACTGTTTTTT
CDR3 protein: CASTSGEKLFF

J gene: TRBJ2-1
clone size: -
V gene: TRBV30
D gene: TRBD2
CDR3 DNA: TGTGCCTGGAGTGCCGGCTTTCCTAGCGGAGGGAGCTCCTACAATGAGCAGTTCTTC
CDR3 protein: CAWSAGFPSGGSSYNEQFF

J gene: TRBJ1-5
clone size: -
V gene: TRBV28
D gene: -
CDR3 DNA: TGTGCCAGCAGTTCCCCTGAGGTTAATCAGCCCCAGCATTTT
CDR3 protein: CASSSPEVNQPQHF

J gene: TRBJ2-7
clone size: -
V gene: TRBV6-5
D gene: -
CDR3 DNA: TGTGCCAGCAGTGAAGCCAGACTCCGGGAGCAGTACTTC
CDR3 protein: CASSEARLREQYF

J gene: TRBJ1-1
clone size: -
V gene: TRBV6-5
D gene: -
CDR3 DNA: TGTGCCAGCAGTTCCCAGGGTCGGAACACTGAAGCTTTCTTT
CDR3 protein: CASSSQGRNTEAFF

J gene: TRBJ2-1
clone size: -
V gene: TRBV7-9
D gene: -
CDR3 DNA: TGTGCCAGCAGCTTTAGAGGGATGAACTACAATGAGCAGTTCTTC
CDR3 protein: CASSFRGMNYNEQFF

J gene: TRBJ2-5
clone size: -
V gene: TRBV19
D gene: TRBD1
CDR3 DNA: TGTGCCAGTAGTACCGGACAGGGTACAGAGACCCAGTACTTC
CDR3 protein: CASSTGQGTETQYF

J gene: TRBJ2-5
clone size: -
V gene: TRBV7-2
D gene: -
CDR3 DNA: TGTGCCAGCAGCCAAGTAAGGGGCGGAGAAGAGACCCAGTACTTC
CDR3 protein: CASSQVRGGEETQYF

J gene: TRBJ1-5
clone size: -
V gene: TRBV27
D gene: -
CDR3 DNA: TGTGCCAGCGGTTACTTCGTAAGAGGCAATCAGCCCCAGCATTTT
CDR3 protein: CASGYFVRGNQPQHF

J gene: TRBJ2-5
clone size: once
V gene: TRBV30
D gene: TRBD2
CDR3 DNA: TGTGCCTGGATTCGCGCGGCGGGAGCCTCCGGGGGGACCCAGTACTTC
CDR3 protein: CAWIRAAGASGGTQYF

J gene: TRBJ2-3
clone size: -
V gene: TRBV9
D gene: TRBD2
CDR3 DNA: TGTGCCAGCAGCGTAGAAGGAACTAGCGGCACAGATACGCAGTATTTT
CDR3 protein: CASSVEGTSGTDTQYF

J gene: TRBJ2-7
clone size: -
V gene: TRBV27
D gene: TRBD2
CDR3 DNA: TGTGCCAGCAGTTTTCGGGGGGAGGGCCAGTACGAGCAGTACTTC
CDR3 protein: CASSFRGEGQYEQYF

J gene: TRBJ2-2
clone size: once
V gene: TRBV29-1
D gene: TRBD1
CDR3 DNA: TGCAGCGTTGTGGGACAGGGGGCCGGGGAGCTGTTTTTT
CDR3 protein: CSVVGQGAGELFF

J gene: TRBJ2-7
clone size: once
V gene: TRBV5-4
D gene: -
CDR3 DNA: TGTGCCAGCAGCCGGGGCGGCGGGGCCAGCTACGAGCAGTACTTC
CDR3 protein: CASSRGGGASYEQYF

J gene: TRBJ1-2
clone size: -
V gene: TRBV19
D gene: -
CDR3 DNA: TGTGCCAGTAGTACTCCATACAGGGCTAACTATGGCTACACCTTC
CDR3 protein: CASSTPYRANYGYTF

J gene: TRBJ2-2
clone size: -
V gene: TRBV30
D gene: -
CDR3 DNA: TGTGCTTCAAGGGCGGGGAGTGGCACCGGGGAGCTGTTTTTT
CDR3 protein: CASRAGSGTGELFF

J gene: TRBJ2-1
clone size: -
V gene: TRBV28
D gene: TRBD1
CDR3 DNA: TGTGCCAGCAGTATCGGGACAGATTCCTACAATGAGCAGTTCTTC
CDR3 protein: CASSIGTDSYNEQFF

J gene: TRBJ2-3
clone size: -
V gene: TRBV5-1
D gene: TRBD2
CDR3 DNA: TGCGCCAGCAGCCTGGCTCTAGCGGGAGGGCCAGACACAGATACGCAGTATTTT
CDR3 protein: CASSLALAGGPDTDTQYF

J gene: TRBJ1-1
clone size: -
V gene: TRBV27
D gene: -
CDR3 DNA: TGTGCCAGCCTACTCGGGGGGCCGGGACGGCACACTGAAGCTTTCTTT
CDR3 protein: CASLLGGPGRHTEAFF

J gene: TRBJ1-1
clone size: -
V gene: TRBV7-9
D gene: -
CDR3 DNA: TGTGCCAGCACCCCCTCCAGCAGGGGATTAAACACTGAAGCTTTCTTT
CDR3 protein: CASTPSSRGLNTEAFF

J gene: TRBJ1-2
clone size: many
V gene: TRBV2
D gene: -
CDR3 DNA: TGTGCCAGCAGTGAAGCGCGGGGGAACTATGGCTACACCTTC
CDR3 protein: CASSEARGNYGYTF

J gene: TRBJ2-3
clone size: -
V gene: TRBV4-3
D gene: -
CDR3 DNA: TGCGCCAGCAGCCAAGAAACCGATGGGGGCAGCGCAGATACGCAGTATTTT
CDR3 protein: CASSQETDGGSADTQYF

J gene: TRBJ1-2
clone size: once
V gene: TRBV30
D gene: -
CDR3 DNA: TGTGCCTGGATCAGTTTCTATGGCTACACCTTC
CDR3 protein: CAWISFYGYTF